The sequence of this TCR beta chain was determined in a study of breast tumors, draining lymph nodes, adjacent tissues. General observations from the study: Compared with lymph nodes, tumors were less diverse; compared with nontumor tissue, more. Luminal-like breast cancer showed significantly higher tumor–nontumor repertoire similarity than basal-like. Most tumor T cells seemingly derive from lymph node, then expand in tumor.

Breast cancer patients provided tissue from their axillary draining lymph nodes. From the multiplex PCR reads, TCRdb called clonotypes with MiXCR, one entry per CDR3 protein. The top ten clones hold approximately 4.3% of a sample with over 150,000 distinct CDR3 sequences, 30% to 40% of them seen once. The CDR3 loop spans 16 amino acids. Trimming cost V 4 bases and J 2 bases; bases outside gene matches: 7. From germline, CDR1 is SGHRS and CDR2 YFSETQ. This clonotype was observed at least ten times. The antigen remains undetermined. V is TRBV5-1 and J is TRBJ1-5, with TRBD1 matching 9 bases. The sequenced material came from axillary lymph node tissue. The TCR comes from a female donor with breast cancer. Some clones in this sample may be carry-over from other donors' samples. In DNA, the CDR3 is TGCGCCAGCAGCCTAACGGGACAGGGCGGCAATCAGCCCCAGCATTTT. Translated, it gives CASSLTGQGGNQPQHF.